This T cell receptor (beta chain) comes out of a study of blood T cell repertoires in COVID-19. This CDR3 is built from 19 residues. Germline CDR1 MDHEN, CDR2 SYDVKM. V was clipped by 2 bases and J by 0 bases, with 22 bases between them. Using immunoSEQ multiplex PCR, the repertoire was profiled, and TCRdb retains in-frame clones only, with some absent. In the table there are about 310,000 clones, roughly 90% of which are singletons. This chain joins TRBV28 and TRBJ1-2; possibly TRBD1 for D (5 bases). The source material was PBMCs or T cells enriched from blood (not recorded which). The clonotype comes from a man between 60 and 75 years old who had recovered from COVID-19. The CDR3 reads CASSLRDLKGRATNYGYTF. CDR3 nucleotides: TGTGCCAGCAGTTTACGGGACTTGAAGGGCCGCGCGACTAACTATGGCTACACCTTC.